The 11 T cell receptor beta chains listed next were all sequenced from one sample in a study of T-cell memory formation after mild COVID-19. One entry per CDR3 protein, called by TCRdb with MiXCR from the 5' RACE reads. This sample carries around 300,000 distinct CDR3 sequences, approximately 19% of them seen once, and the ten largest clones take around 20%. The sequenced sample consisted of PBMCs or a T cell subset sorted from them (not recorded which). These receptors all stem from a man in his late teens or twenties who had mild COVID-19 (a few samples of this study predate the infection). Cell type and time point are not known.

The chain couples TRBV6-2 or TRBV6-3 to TRBJ2-1; possible D gene TRBD2, 6 bases. Germline assignment: CDR1 MNHEY and CDR2 SVGEGT. Between the trimmed V and J ends, which lost 0 bases and 4 bases, there was a span of 13 bases. This CDR3 has 16 residues. The CDR3 nucleotides read TGTGCCAGCAGTTACTCTGGGACTGAGACGTACAATGAGCAGTTCTTC. Amino acids: CASSYSGTETYNEQFF.

The chain employs TRBV12-3 or TRBV12-4 and TRBJ1-2; 10 bases are shared with TRBD1. This CDR3 is built from 16 residues. The V gene end was trimmed by 5 bases and the J gene end by 7 bases; junction bases not matched to a gene: 13. The CDR3 spells CASSIPGQGPASGYTF. The CDR3 DNA reads as TGTGCCAGCAGTATTCCGGGACAGGGGCCCGCCAGTGGCTACACCTTC.

This clonotype was counted only a few times. The chain has TRBV27 and TRBJ2-7; D unclear. The germline V gene encodes CDR1 MNHEY and CDR2 SMNVEV (reference sequence). CDR3 length equals 13 residues. The CDR3 sequence is CTSSSQALRVQYV. The DNA for the CDR3 is TGCACCAGCAGTTCCCAGGCCCTTAGGGTGCAGTACGTC.

Note on this clonotype: A junction boundary mismatches the germline segment, possibly from a read error. The chain recombines TRBV6-2 or TRBV6-3 with TRBJ1-1; D remains ambiguous. The germline V gene encodes CDR1 MNHEY and CDR2 SVGEGT. CDR3 length equals 12 residues. CDR3 loop: CASSYSGVEAIF. The CDR3, as DNA: TGTGCCAGCAGTTACTCGGGTGTAGAAGCTATCTTT.

This clonotype has only a few counts. The CDR3 nucleotides read TGCGCCAGCAGCTTGGATCCCATACCTTATTCACCCCTCCACTTT. Its translation is CASSLDPIPYSPLHF. The chain links TRBV5-1 to TRBJ1-6; D ambiguous. This CDR3 has 15 residues. With 0 bases removed from V and 8 bases from J, the gap between germline ends came to 12 bases. The germline gives CDR1 SGHRS, CDR2 YFSETQ.

In its sample, this clonotype was seen a few times. The rearrangement joins TRBV20-1 to TRBJ1-1; 9 bases agree with TRBD1. CDR1 is DFQATT and CDR2 is SNEGSKA in the germline V gene (reference sequence). CDR3 length: 14 amino acids. V was pared by 6 bases and J by 1 base, with 6 bases of the junction left unmatched. CDR3 sequence (DNA): TGCAGTGCCAACAGGGGGCTTGCGAACACTGAAGCTTTCTTT. Translation gives CSANRGLANTEAFF.

Only a few counts were recorded for this clonotype. The rearrangement joins TRBV7-2 to TRBJ1-2; possibly TRBD1 for D (5 bases). V dropped 1 base and J dropped 9 bases, with 9 bases sitting between them. The CDR3 contains 12 residues. Germline V gene lookup returns CDR1 SGHTA and CDR2 FQGNSA. The CDR3 bases are TGTGCCAGCAGCTTAGGTGAGGGACGCTACACCTTC. As protein: CASSLGEGRYTF.

The rearrangement links TRBV24-1 to TRBJ1-1; D perhaps matches TRBD1 (5 bases). CDR3 length: 11 amino acids. V shed 6 bases and J shed 11 bases, with 12 bases lying between them. CDR1 is KGHDR, CDR2 SFDVKD, per germline. The CDR3 DNA reads TGTGCCACCAGTTACGGCAGGGCGGCTTTCTTT. This gives the protein CATSYGRAAFF.

There are a few counts of this clonotype. This chain connects TRBV24-1 to TRBJ2-5; 7 nucleotides line up with TRBD1. The CDR3 covers 15 residues. Trimming cost V 5 bases and J 4 bases; bases outside gene matches: 9. CDR1 and CDR2 (germline): KGHDR, SFDVKD. The CDR3 DNA reads as TGTGCCACCAGTGCACACCACACAGGGGCAGAGACCCAGTACTTC. This codes for CATSAHHTGAETQYF.

V is TRBV11-1 and J is TRBJ2-1; D unresolved. This CDR3 is 14 amino acids long. Trimming left V 5 bases short and J 3 bases short, with 11 bases between. The V gene's germline CDR1 is SGHAT and CDR2 FQDESV (reference sequence). DNA for the CDR3: TGTGCCAGCAGCCCCCGCGGCAACTACAATGAGCAGTTCTTC. Translating gives CASSPRGNYNEQFF.

This clonotype was seen a few times. The chain combines TRBV10-3 with TRBJ2-3; tentative D call: TRBD2 (6 bases). Germline values: CDR1 ENHRY, CDR2 SYGVKD. V gave up 8 bases and J gave up 2 bases, with 14 bases separating them. The CDR3 extends over 14 amino acids. The CDR3 nucleotides read TGTGCCATCCTGGAGGAGGGACCCACAGATACGCAGTATTTT. This encodes CAILEEGPTDTQYF.